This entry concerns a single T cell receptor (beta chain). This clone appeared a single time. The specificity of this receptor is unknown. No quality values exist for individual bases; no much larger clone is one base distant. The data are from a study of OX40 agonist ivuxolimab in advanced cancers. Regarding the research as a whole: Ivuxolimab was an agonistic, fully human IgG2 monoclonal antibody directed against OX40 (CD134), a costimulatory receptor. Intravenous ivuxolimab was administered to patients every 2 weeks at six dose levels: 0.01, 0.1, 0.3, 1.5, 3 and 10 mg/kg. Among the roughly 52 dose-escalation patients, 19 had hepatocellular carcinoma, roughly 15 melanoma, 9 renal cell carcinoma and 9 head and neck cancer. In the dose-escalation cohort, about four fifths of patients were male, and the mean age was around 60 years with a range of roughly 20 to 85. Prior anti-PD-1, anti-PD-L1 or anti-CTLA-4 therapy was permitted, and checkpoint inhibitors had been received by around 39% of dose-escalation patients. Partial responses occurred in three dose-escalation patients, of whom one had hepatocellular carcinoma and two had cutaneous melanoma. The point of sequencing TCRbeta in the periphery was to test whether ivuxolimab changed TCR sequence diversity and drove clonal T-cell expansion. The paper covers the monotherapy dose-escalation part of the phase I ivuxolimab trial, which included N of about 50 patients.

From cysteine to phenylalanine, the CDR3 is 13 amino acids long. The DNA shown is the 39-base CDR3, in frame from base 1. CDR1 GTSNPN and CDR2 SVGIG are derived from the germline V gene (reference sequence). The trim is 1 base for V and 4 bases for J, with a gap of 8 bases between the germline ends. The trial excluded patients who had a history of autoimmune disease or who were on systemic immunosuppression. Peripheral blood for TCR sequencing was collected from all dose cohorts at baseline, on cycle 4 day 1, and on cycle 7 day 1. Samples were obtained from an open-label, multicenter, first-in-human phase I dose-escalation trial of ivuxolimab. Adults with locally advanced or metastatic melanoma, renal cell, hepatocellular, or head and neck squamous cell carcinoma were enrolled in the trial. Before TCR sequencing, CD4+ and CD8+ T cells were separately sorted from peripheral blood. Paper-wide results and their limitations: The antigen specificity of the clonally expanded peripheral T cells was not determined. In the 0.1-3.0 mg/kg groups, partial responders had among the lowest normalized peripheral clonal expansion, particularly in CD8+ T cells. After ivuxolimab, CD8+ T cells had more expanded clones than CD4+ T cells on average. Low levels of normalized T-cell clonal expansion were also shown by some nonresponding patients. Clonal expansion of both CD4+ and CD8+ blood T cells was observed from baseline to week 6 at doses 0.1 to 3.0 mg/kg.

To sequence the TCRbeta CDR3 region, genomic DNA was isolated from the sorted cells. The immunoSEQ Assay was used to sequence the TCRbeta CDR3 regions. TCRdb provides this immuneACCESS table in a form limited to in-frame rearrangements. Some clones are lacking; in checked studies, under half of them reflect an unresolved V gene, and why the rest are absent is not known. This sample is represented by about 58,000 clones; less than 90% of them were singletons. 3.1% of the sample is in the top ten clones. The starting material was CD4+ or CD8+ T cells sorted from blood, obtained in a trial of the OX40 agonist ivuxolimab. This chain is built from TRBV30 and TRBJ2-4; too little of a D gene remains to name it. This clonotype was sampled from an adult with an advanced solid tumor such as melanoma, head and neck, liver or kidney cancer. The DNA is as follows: TGTGCCTGGAGTGGGCTGATTAAAAACATTCAGTACTTC. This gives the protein CAWSGLIKNIQYF. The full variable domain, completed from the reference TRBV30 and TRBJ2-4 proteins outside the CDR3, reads SQTIHQWPATLVQPVGSPLSLECTVEGTSNPNLYWYRQAAGRGLQLLFYSVGIGQISSEVPQNLSASRPQDRQFILSSKKLLLSDSGFYLCAWSGLIKNIQYFGAGTRLSVL.